This T cell receptor (beta chain) stems from a study of Ad26.COV2.S vaccination and SARS-CoV-2 variants. The treatment was: some 19 received Ad26.COV2.S at low or high dose, single or two shots; roughly 5 received placebo; per-sample allocation not given. Specimen acquisition occurred on day 63 following the initial vaccine or placebo injection. Adults aged 18-55 years in Boston included the donor. With 4 bases removed from V and 5 bases from J, the gap between germline ends came to 9 bases. Germline CDR1 is MGHRA and CDR2 is YSYEKL. The CDR3 is 12 residues long. Only in-frame clones appear in the TCRdb table, and some are missing; sequencing was by immunoSEQ multiplex PCR. The data contain around 320,000 clones, more than 75% of them seen just once; the ten biggest clones take up around 3.6%.

The sequence came from a person aged 18-65 years who received the Ad26.COV2.S COVID-19 vaccine or a placebo. The chain employs TRBV4-1 and TRBJ2-7; TRBD1 might be the D (6 bases). The sequenced sample was peripheral blood, obtained in a trial of Ad26.COV2.S vaccine versus placebo. CDR3 sequence (DNA): TGCGCCAGCAGCCCACAGGGTAACGAGCAGTACTTC. Its protein is CASSPQGNEQYF.